These 32 T cell receptor beta chains share one sample of origin, sequenced in a study of blood T cell repertoires in COVID-19. Generated by immunoSEQ multiplex PCR, the TCRdb table keeps only in-frame clones and is missing some. The sample gives some 260,000 clones, 80% to 90% of which show up once; 9.5% to 13% is in the top ten. The sequencing sample was made of peripheral blood. These receptors were taken from a woman aged 70-85 years with COVID-19, enrolled during active disease.

The chain couples TRBV27 to TRBJ2-1, with TRBD2 matching 12 bases. The ends lost 10 bases at V and 0 bases at J; junction bases unmatched: 10. The CDR3 is 17 residues long. From germline, CDR1 is MNHEY and CDR2 SMNVEV (reference sequence). The CDR3 DNA reads as TGTGCCACCAGACTAGCGGGAGTGGCTCGCTCCTACAATGAGCAGTTCTTC. It yields the protein CATRLAGVARSYNEQFF.

V and J are TRBV2 and TRBJ2-3, with TRBD2 matching over 8 bases. In germline, CDR1 is SNHLY, CDR2 FYNNEI. The CDR3 has 13 amino acids. The V and J ends lost 7 bases and 2 bases, in that order; junction bases with no gene match: 2. CDR3 bases: TGTGCCAGCAAGCGGGAGCACACAGATACGCAGTATTTT. As protein: CASKREHTDTQYF.

The chain combines TRBV24-1 with TRBJ2-1; weak D call: TRBD1 (6 bases). The V gene's germline CDR1 is KGHDR and CDR2 SFDVKD. V gave up 0 bases and J gave up 8 bases, with 10 bases separating them. The CDR3 totals 14 residues. Here the CDR3 reads CATSDLRRGHEQFF. The CDR3 DNA is TGTGCCACCAGTGATTTGCGCAGGGGCCATGAGCAGTTCTTC.

The CDR3 loop is CASSRDRVGNEQFF. For the CDR3, the DNA is TGTGCCAGCAGCCGGGACAGGGTGGGCAATGAGCAGTTCTTC. The chain has TRBV3-1 (or the pseudogene TRBV3-2) and TRBJ2-1; TRBD1 matches at 9 bases. CDR3 size: 14 residues. Germline CDR1 reads LGHDT; CDR2 reads YNNKEL (reference sequence). V was pared by 4 bases and J by 6 bases, with 4 bases of the junction left unmatched.

The J gene is TRBJ1-6, the V gene TRBV27; tentatively, D is TRBD1 (5 bases). The CDR3 is 15 residues long. V dropped 1 base and J dropped 6 bases, with 10 bases sitting between them. CDR1 MNHEY and CDR2 SMNVEV come from the germline V gene (reference sequence). The CDR3 coding sequence is TGTGCCAGCAGTTTATTGGGTAGGGGTAATTCACCCCTCCACTTT. Translating gives CASSLLGRGNSPLHF.

V and J are TRBV11-2 and TRBJ2-4, with 10 bases identical to TRBD1. The CDR3 covers 17 residues. Germline V gene data show CDR1 as SGHAT and CDR2 as FQNNGV. The V gene end was trimmed by 1 base and the J gene end by 9 bases; junction bases not matched to a gene: 12. The CDR3 loop reads CASSLVAFGTGEGIQYF. CDR3 bases: TGTGCCAGCAGCTTAGTAGCGTTTGGGACAGGGGAGGGCATTCAGTACTTC.

The rearrangement uses TRBV20-1 and TRBJ2-5; 9 bases map to TRBD1. Germline values: CDR1 DFQATT, CDR2 SNEGSKA (reference sequence). J lost 5 bases, V lost 3 bases, and 7 bases had no gene match. The CDR3 has 14 residues. In DNA form, the CDR3 reads TGCAGTGCTAGTTACGACAGGGGGGTGGAGACCCAGTACTTC. Its translation: CSASYDRGVETQYF.

The chain carries TRBV3-1 (or the pseudogene TRBV3-2) and TRBJ2-6, with a possible D match to TRBD1 (5 bases). Germline V CDR1 and CDR2: LGHDT, YNNKEL (reference sequence). The CDR3 totals 14 residues. With 8 bases removed from V and 4 bases from J, the gap between germline ends came to 12 bases. CDR3 protein: CASDRGLGANVLTF. The CDR3 nucleotides are TGTGCCAGCGATAGGGGTTTGGGGGCCAACGTCCTGACTTTC.

The rearrangement links TRBV5-8 to TRBJ2-7, with 12 bases that match TRBD1. The V gene's germline CDR1 is SGHTS and CDR2 YDEGEE. This CDR3 is built from 16 residues. V was clipped by 4 bases and J by 4 bases; unmatched bases: 9. The CDR3 loop reads CASSVSGTGGEYEQYF. The CDR3 DNA reads as TGTGCCAGCAGCGTGAGCGGGACAGGGGGCGAGTACGAGCAGTACTTC.

This chain's CDR3 is CASSLVNGDTEAFF. CDR3 coding DNA: TGCGCCAGCAGCTTGGTTAACGGGGACACTGAAGCTTTCTTT. V usage is TRBV5-1 and J usage is TRBJ1-1, with D unclear. From germline, CDR1 is SGHRS and CDR2 YFSETQ. The CDR3 spans 14 residues. V was cut by 0 bases and J by 3 bases, with 9 bases left in between.

The chain couples TRBV18 to TRBJ1-2; D not resolved. The CDR3 extends over 14 amino acids. Germline CDR1 is KGHSH and CDR2 is LQKENI. V dropped 0 bases and J dropped 7 bases, with 12 bases sitting between them. In nucleotides, the CDR3 is TGTGCCAGCTCACCACCGGGAGGGTTCTTTGGCTACACCTTC. Encoded protein: CASSPPGGFFGYTF.

A single count supports this clone. This chain uses TRBV3-1 (or the pseudogene TRBV3-2) with TRBJ1-2, with D possibly being TRBD1 (5 bases). V was clipped by 4 bases and J by 2 bases, with 11 bases between them. The CDR3 sequence is 14 residues long. CDR1 is LGHDT, CDR2 YNNKEL, per germline (reference sequence). This CDR3 reads CASSPPAGNYGYTF. In DNA, the CDR3 is TGTGCCAGCAGCCCGCCTGCAGGGAACTATGGCTACACCTTC.

The chain joins TRBV18 to TRBJ1-2, with 7 bases aligning to TRBD1. The CDR3 has 13 amino acids. Germline V gene lookup returns CDR1 KGHSH and CDR2 LQKENI. The junction had 5 bases not matched to a gene; V was cut back by 3 bases and J by 7 bases. The CDR3 region has the DNA TGTGCCAGCTCACCCGGACAGGACGGTGGCTACACCTTC. This codes for CASSPGQDGGYTF.

CDR3 DNA sequence: TGTGCCAGCAGCTTGACCACCCTCGGGGGAAAATACGAGCAGTACTTC. Protein product: CASSLTTLGGKYEQYF. The V gene is TRBV7-9, the J gene TRBJ2-7; tentatively, D is TRBD2 (6 bases). V was pared by 3 bases and J by 4 bases, with 19 bases between. CDR3 length: 16 amino acids. Germline V gene lookup returns CDR1 SEHNR and CDR2 FQNEAQ (reference sequence).

The chain has TRBV29-1 and TRBJ2-5; D ambiguous. CDR3 length: 12 amino acids. Germline CDR1 SQVTM, CDR2 ANQGSEA. V dropped 7 bases and J dropped 2 bases, with 11 bases sitting between them. The CDR3 DNA reads as TGCAGCGGCCGCGGCGGACAAGAGACCCAGTACTTC. Translation gives CSGRGGQETQYF.

The CDR3 region is CASTEGTGANYGYTF. CDR3 nucleotide sequence: TGTGCCAGCACCGAGGGGACAGGGGCTAACTATGGCTACACCTTC. The gene calls are TRBV25-1 and TRBJ1-2; 10 bases are shared with TRBD1. Per the germline V gene, CDR1 is MGHDK and CDR2 is SYGVNS. CDR3 length: 15 amino acids. J gave up 0 bases and V 7 bases, and 5 bases lay outside the gene matches.

The rearrangement links TRBV14 to TRBJ2-1, with 10 nucleotides matching TRBD2. The germline V gene has CDR1 SGHDN and CDR2 FVKESK. The CDR3 spans 15 residues. V shed 4 bases, J shed 6 bases, and the junction held 6 bases outside the gene matches. CDR3 coding DNA: TGTGCCAGCAGCCGCCAAGCGGGAGGGTTCAATGAGCAGTTCTTC. Translating it yields CASSRQAGGFNEQFF.

The V gene is TRBV6-2 or TRBV6-3, the J gene TRBJ1-1, with unresolved D. The V gene's germline CDR1 is MNHEY and CDR2 SVGEGT. The CDR3 length is 14 residues. V was clipped by 0 bases and J by 4 bases, with 9 bases between them. The CDR3 DNA follows: TGTGCCAGCAGTTACTCGCCGAGTCTCACTGAAGCTTTCTTT. It yields the protein CASSYSPSLTEAFF.

V is TRBV7-3 and J is TRBJ2-1, with a tentative D call TRBD2 (6 bases). The CDR3 totals 18 residues. Per the germline V gene, CDR1 is SGHTA and CDR2 is FQGTGA. V was clipped by 5 bases and J by 0 bases, with 20 bases between them. As DNA, the CDR3 is TGTGCCAGCAGCCCCTCTTTGGGGGGATCGAGCTCCTACAATGAGCAGTTCTTC. Translation: CASSPSLGGSSSYNEQFF.

CDR3 protein: CASTSITGIYQPQHF. The CDR3 region has the DNA TGTGCCAGCACTTCTATCACAGGGATTTATCAGCCCCAGCATTTT. The rearrangement joins TRBV6-6 to TRBJ1-5; the D gene is possibly TRBD1 (6 bases). Germline assignment: CDR1 MNHNY and CDR2 SVGAGI (reference sequence). This CDR3 comprises 15 residues. The V end was cut by 7 bases, the J end by 5 bases, with 18 bases between.

This clone was seen more than once but under ten times. This chain joins TRBV4-2 and TRBJ1-2, with 7 bases that match TRBD1. The CDR3 is made up of 15 amino acids. After removal of 0 bases from V and 5 bases from J, the junction contained 6 bases not matched to a gene. The V gene's germline CDR1 is LGHNA and CDR2 YNFKEQ. In DNA, the CDR3 is TGTGCCAGCAGCCAAGAGTGGGACAGAGCGTATGGCTACACCTTC. Residues: CASSQEWDRAYGYTF.

This chain joins TRBV7-2 and TRBJ2-1, with D perhaps TRBD2 (5 bases). This CDR3 comprises 15 residues. Germline V gene data show CDR1 as SGHTA and CDR2 as FQGNSA. The V and J ends lost 5 bases and 3 bases respectively, with 14 bases between them. The CDR3 sequence is CASSPRWEFYNEQFF. CDR3 nucleotide sequence: TGTGCCAGCAGCCCCCGGTGGGAGTTCTACAATGAGCAGTTCTTC.

V gene TRBV19 combines with J gene TRBJ2-3; the D gene is possibly TRBD2 (5 bases). Germline lookup yields CDR1 LNHDA and CDR2 SQIVND (reference sequence). The germline V and J ends were trimmed by 5 bases and 6 bases, with 15 bases remaining between them. The CDR3 runs to 14 residues. The CDR3 here is CASSLLGKGDTQYF. In DNA, the CDR3 is TGTGCCAGTAGTCTTCTCGGGAAAGGGGATACGCAGTATTTT.

This clone was picked up one time. The rearrangement links TRBV4-1 to TRBJ2-7; 9 bases match TRBD1. V gave up 5 bases and J gave up 2 bases; unmatched junction bases: 7. CDR1 is MGHRA and CDR2 is YSYEKL in the germline V gene. CDR3 length: 15 amino acids. The CDR3 DNA follows: TGCGCCAGCAGCAAATGGACAGGGGTTACCTACGAGCAGTACTTC. This encodes CASSKWTGVTYEQYF.

V usage is TRBV5-1 and J usage is TRBJ1-2; 8 nucleotides agree with TRBD1. This CDR3 has 16 residues. The germline CDR1 and CDR2 sequences are SGHRS and YFSETQ. Trimming took 4 bases from V and 5 from J; bases not matched to a gene: 13. CDR3 region: CASSLPPPGQDYGYTF. The CDR3 nucleotides are TGCGCCAGCAGCCTACCTCCCCCGGGACAGGATTATGGCTACACCTTC.

The J gene is TRBJ2-1, the V gene TRBV15; 7 bases are a match to TRBD1. CDR1 and CDR2 from the germline V gene are LNHNV and YYDKDF (reference sequence). CDR3 length: 19 residues. With 2 bases clipped from V and 3 bases from J, the junction kept 16 bases outside the gene matches. The DNA for the CDR3 is TGTGCCACCAGCAGAAAGACAGGGTCCTCGACGATCTACTACAATGAGCAGTTCTTC. Translation gives CATSRKTGSSTIYYNEQFF. Full variable domain (remainder filled in from reference TRBV15 and TRBJ2-1): DAMVIQNPRYQVTQFGKPVTLSCSQTLNHNVMYWYQQKSSQAPKLLFHYYDKDFNNEADTPDNFQSRRPNTSFCFLDIRSPGLGDTAMYLCATSRKTGSSTIYYNEQFFGPGTRLTVL.

Remarks on this clone: Its ends do not fully match the called genes, so a read error is possible. The chain combines TRBV15 with TRBJ2-3, with TRBD1 as a possible D gene (5 bases). The CDR3 loop spans 14 amino acids. Germline V CDR1 and CDR2: LNHNV, YYDKDF (reference sequence). CDR3 in amino acids: CATSRDLVTGTQYF. DNA for the CDR3: TGTGCCACCAGCAGAGATCTGGTTACAGGTACGCAGTATTTT.

This chain links TRBV28 with TRBJ1-5; TRBD1 matches 8 bases. The germline CDR1 and CDR2 sequences are MDHEN and SYDVKM. V trimming: 6 bases; J trimming: 11 bases; junction bases outside the gene matches: 15. The CDR3 has 15 amino acids. The CDR3 is CASSLLGQGQRAQHF. CDR3 DNA sequence: TGTGCCAGCAGCCTACTCGGACAGGGCCAAAGGGCCCAGCATTTT.

The rearrangement joins TRBV7-9 to TRBJ2-6; D remains unclear. This CDR3 is built from 18 residues. The germline CDR1 and CDR2 sequences are SEHNR and FQNEAQ (reference sequence). Trimming stripped 5 bases from V and 1 base from J, with 18 bases between. CDR3 nucleotide sequence: TGTGCCAGCAGCCCCCGTCCCTTCCGGTTATCTGGGGCCAACGTCCTGACTTTC. Translating it yields CASSPRPFRLSGANVLTF.

The CDR3 region has the DNA TGTGCCTGGAGTGTACGGGGACACCTGGACATTCAGTACTTC. This sequence encodes CAWSVRGHLDIQYF. V and J are TRBV30 and TRBJ2-4, with D maybe TRBD1 (6 bases). The CDR3 has 14 amino acids. The V end was cut by 0 bases, the J end by 8 bases, with 14 bases between. Germline assignment: CDR1 GTSNPN and CDR2 SVGIG (reference sequence).

The chain links TRBV5-1 to TRBJ2-7; 10 bases map to TRBD2. With V trimmed by 0 bases and J by 3 bases, 3 bases remained unmatched. This CDR3 comprises 15 residues. The germline gives CDR1 SGHRS, CDR2 YFSETQ. Here the CDR3 DNA reads TGCGCCAGCAGCTTGGGAGCTAGCGGGAGCTACGAGCAGTACTTC. It encodes CASSLGASGSYEQYF.

The sample holds a few counts of this clone. This chain joins TRBV2 and TRBJ2-7; D is uncertain. CDR3 length equals 13 residues. Trimming removed 7 bases from V and 4 bases from J, with 14 bases in between. CDR1 and CDR2 from the germline V gene are SNHLY and FYNNEI. The chain's CDR3 is CASMSADRYEQYF. The CDR3 DNA follows: TGTGCCAGCATGAGCGCGGATCGATACGAGCAGTACTTC.